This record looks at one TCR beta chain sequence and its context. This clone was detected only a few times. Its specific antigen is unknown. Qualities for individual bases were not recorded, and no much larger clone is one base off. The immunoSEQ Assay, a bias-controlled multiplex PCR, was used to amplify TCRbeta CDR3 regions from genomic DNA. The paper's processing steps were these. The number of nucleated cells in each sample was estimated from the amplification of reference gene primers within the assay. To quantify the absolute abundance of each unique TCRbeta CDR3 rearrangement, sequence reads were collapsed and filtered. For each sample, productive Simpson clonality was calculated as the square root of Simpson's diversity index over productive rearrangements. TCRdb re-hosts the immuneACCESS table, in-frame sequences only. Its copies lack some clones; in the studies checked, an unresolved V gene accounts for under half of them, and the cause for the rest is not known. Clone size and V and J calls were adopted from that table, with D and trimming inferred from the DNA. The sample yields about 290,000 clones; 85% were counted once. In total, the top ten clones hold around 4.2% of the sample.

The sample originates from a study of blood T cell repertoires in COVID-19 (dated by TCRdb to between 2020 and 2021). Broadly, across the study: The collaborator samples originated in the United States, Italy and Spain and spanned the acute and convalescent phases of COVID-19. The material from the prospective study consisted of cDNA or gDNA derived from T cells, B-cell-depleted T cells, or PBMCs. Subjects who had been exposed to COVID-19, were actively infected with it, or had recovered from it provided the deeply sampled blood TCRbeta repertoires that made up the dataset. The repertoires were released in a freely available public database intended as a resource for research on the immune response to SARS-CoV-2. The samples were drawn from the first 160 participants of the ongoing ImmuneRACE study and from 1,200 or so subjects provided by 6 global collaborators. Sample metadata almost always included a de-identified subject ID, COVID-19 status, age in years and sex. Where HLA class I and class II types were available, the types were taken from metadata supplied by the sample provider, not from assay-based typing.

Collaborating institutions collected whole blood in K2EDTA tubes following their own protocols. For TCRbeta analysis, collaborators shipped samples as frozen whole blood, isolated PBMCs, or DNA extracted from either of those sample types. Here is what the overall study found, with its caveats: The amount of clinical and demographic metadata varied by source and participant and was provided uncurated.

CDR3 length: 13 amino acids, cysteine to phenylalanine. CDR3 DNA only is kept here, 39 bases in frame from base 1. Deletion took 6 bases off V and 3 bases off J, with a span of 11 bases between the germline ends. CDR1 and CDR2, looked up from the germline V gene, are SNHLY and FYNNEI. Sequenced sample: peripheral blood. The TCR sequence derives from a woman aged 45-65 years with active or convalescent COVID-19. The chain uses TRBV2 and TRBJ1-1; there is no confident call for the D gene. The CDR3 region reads CASSLHEDTEAFF. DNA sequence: TGTGCCAGCAGCCTGCACGAGGACACTGAAGCTTTCTTT.